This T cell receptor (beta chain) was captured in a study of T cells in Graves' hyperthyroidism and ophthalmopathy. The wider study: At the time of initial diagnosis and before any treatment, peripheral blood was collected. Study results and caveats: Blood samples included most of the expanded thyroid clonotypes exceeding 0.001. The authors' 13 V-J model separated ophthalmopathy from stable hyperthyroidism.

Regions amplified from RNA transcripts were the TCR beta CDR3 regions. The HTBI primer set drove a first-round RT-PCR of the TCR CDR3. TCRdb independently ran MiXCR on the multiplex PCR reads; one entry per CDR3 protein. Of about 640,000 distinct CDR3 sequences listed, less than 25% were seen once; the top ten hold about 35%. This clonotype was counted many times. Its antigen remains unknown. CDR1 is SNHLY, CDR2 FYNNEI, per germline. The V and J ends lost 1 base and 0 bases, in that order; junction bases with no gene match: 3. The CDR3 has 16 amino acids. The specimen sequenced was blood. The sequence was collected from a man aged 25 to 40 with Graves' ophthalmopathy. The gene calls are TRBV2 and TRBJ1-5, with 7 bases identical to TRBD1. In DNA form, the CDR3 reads TGTGCCAGCAGTGAAGGGACAGGTTATAGCAATCAGCCCCAGCATTTT. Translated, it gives CASSEGTGYSNQPQHF.